These 22 T cell receptor beta chains share one sample of origin, sequenced in a study of blood T cells in healthy people across ages. With a J-beta primer mix and a sample-barcoded 5' primer, a second PCR ran roughly 6 to 12 cycles. TCRdb processed the 5' RACE reads anew with MiXCR; each CDR3 protein has one entry. The repertoire includes about 680,000 distinct CDR3 sequences, around half of them detected once, and 30% to 35% sits in the top ten. Sample: blood. The receptors were gathered from a woman aged 55-75 years in good health.

This chain joins TRBV24-1 and TRBJ2-1; 13 nucleotides match TRBD2. Per the germline V gene, CDR1 is KGHDR and CDR2 is SFDVKD. Germline trimming cut 7 bases from V and 8 bases from J; bases unmatched to any gene: 1. The CDR3 is made up of 13 amino acids. CDR3 DNA sequence: TGTGCCACCAGAGGGACTAGCGGGGATGAGCAGTTCTTC. Translation: CATRGTSGDEQFF.

This clonotype was observed a few times. This chain joins TRBV15 and TRBJ1-2, with 9 bases that match TRBD1. This CDR3 region has 14 residues. Germline-derived CDR1 and CDR2 are LNHNV and YYDKDF (reference sequence). With V trimmed by 1 base and J by 7 bases, 4 bases remained unmatched. The chain's CDR3 is CATSRVRDRVGYTF. CDR3 nucleotide sequence: TGTGCCACCAGCAGAGTCCGGGACAGGGTTGGCTACACCTTC.

CDR3 bases: TGTGCCAGCAGTTTGTCGGGGGGGTTGGCTTATGGCTACACCTTC. Protein product: CASSLSGGLAYGYTF. The chain combines TRBV27 with TRBJ1-2; D is possibly TRBD1 (5 bases). V was cut by 3 bases and J by 5 bases, with 16 bases left in between. Germline CDR1 MNHEY, CDR2 SMNVEV (reference sequence). The CDR3 loop spans 15 amino acids.

On this clonotype itself: Compared with germline, one end of the junction differs, possibly owing to a read error. The chain carries TRBV11-2 and TRBJ2-3; 7 bases are shared with TRBD2. Germline-derived CDR1 and CDR2 are SGHAT and FQNNGV. The CDR3 totals 13 residues. The CDR3 sequence: CTSRMREPDTQYF. For the CDR3, the DNA is TGTACCAGCAGGATGCGGGAGCCAGATACGCAGTATTTT.

This clonotype appeared a few times. This chain uses TRBV9 with TRBJ2-3, with D tentatively TRBD1 (5 bases). Trimming took 0 bases from V and 1 from J, leaving 12 bases between them. The CDR3 spans 16 residues. Germline-derived CDR1 and CDR2 are SGDLS and YYNGEE. The CDR3 DNA sequence: TGTGCCAGCAGCGTAGGGATAACAGGAGGCACAGATACGCAGTATTTT. Residues: CASSVGITGGTDTQYF.

The chain uses TRBV6-2 or TRBV6-3 and TRBJ2-4; D is uncertain. Per germline, CDR1 MNHEY and CDR2 SVGEGT. The CDR3 is 12 residues long. The V and J ends lost 5 bases and 9 bases respectively, with 11 bases between them. The CDR3 spells CASSIQWGIQYF. The CDR3 DNA reads as TGTGCCAGCAGTATCCAATGGGGCATTCAGTACTTC.

This clonotype has just a few counts. V gene TRBV29-1 combines with J gene TRBJ2-5, with D hard to call. Deletions cut 0 bases from V and 12 bases from J, with 14 bases between. This CDR3 is built from 12 residues. CDR1 is SQVTM and CDR2 is ANQGSEA in the germline V gene. CDR3 residues: CSVEDQDVGKYF. CDR3 bases: TGCAGCGTTGAAGATCAGGACGTAGGCAAGTACTTC.

This clonotype was seen a handful of times. This chain's CDR3 is CASSVGGLQETQYF. The CDR3, as DNA: TGTGCCAGCAGCGTGGGGGGCCTCCAAGAGACCCAGTACTTC. This sequence joins TRBV9 and TRBJ2-5, with D possibly called TRBD1 or TRBD2 (6 bases each). Germline V CDR1 and CDR2: SGDLS, YYNGEE. CDR3 length: 14 amino acids. V was trimmed by 2 bases and J by 1 base, leaving 9 bases between them.

A single count supports this clonotype. At one end, the junction sequence differs from germline, possibly due to a read error. The V call is TRBV7-2, the J call TRBJ2-3, with D perhaps given as TRBD1 or TRBD2 (7 bases each). The germline V gene has CDR1 SGHTA and CDR2 FQGNSA. The length of the CDR3 is 16 residues. CDR3 sequence: CASSSRAGVGTDTRYF. The CDR3 coding sequence is TGTGCCAGCAGCTCCAGGGCGGGAGTTGGGACAGATACGCGGTATTTT.

CDR3 in DNA: TGCAGTGCTAGGGCCCCTGGTCGCTCTGGGGCCAACGTCCTGACTTTC. The encoded protein is CSARAPGRSGANVLTF. This chain uses TRBV20-1 with TRBJ2-6; D gene ambiguous. This CDR3 has 16 residues. With 3 bases removed from V and 0 bases from J, the gap between germline ends came to 12 bases. Germline CDR1 DFQATT, CDR2 SNEGSKA (reference sequence).

This clonotype was detected only once. V and J are TRBV4-3 and TRBJ2-3; D might be TRBD1 (5 bases). Trimming removed 0 bases at V and 1 base at J, with 8 bases between. Germline CDR1 is LGHNA and CDR2 is YSLEER. The CDR3 runs to 15 residues. As DNA, the CDR3 is TGCGCCAGCAGCCAAGAAACGACAGGCACAGATACGCAGTATTTT. Amino acids: CASSQETTGTDTQYF.

This clonotype was found a few times. The V call is TRBV4-1, the J call TRBJ2-7, with a weak D call TRBD2 (6 bases). Trimming took off 2 bases at V and 5 bases at J, with 16 bases between the two ends. There are 15 residues in the CDR3. Germline assignment: CDR1 MGHRA and CDR2 YSYEKL. CDR3: CASSQRAGTLDEQYF. The CDR3 region has the DNA TGCGCCAGCAGCCAACGTGCGGGGACTCTCGACGAGCAGTACTTC.

This clonotype came up a few times. One base away lies a much larger clone, so this may be a sequencing read error. CDR3 residues: CASSQDRGYGYTF. The CDR3 bases are TGTGCCAGCAGCCAGGACAGGGGCTATGGCTACACCTTC. The V and J genes are TRBV7-2 and TRBJ1-2; TRBD1 matches at 9 bases. Germline CDR1 SGHTA, CDR2 FQGNSA. The V gene end was trimmed by 5 bases and the J gene end by 4 bases; junction bases not matched to a gene: 2. This CDR3 comprises 13 residues.

The chain employs TRBV3-1 and TRBJ2-7; TRBD1 is a possible D gene (7 bases). The CDR3 length is 16 residues. Germline loops: CDR1 LGHDT, CDR2 YNNKEL (reference sequence). V lost 3 bases, J lost 1 base, and 16 bases lay in between. CDR3 sequence reads: CASSHEGAGTSYEQYF. CDR3 nucleotides: TGTGCCAGCAGCCATGAGGGGGCGGGAACGTCCTACGAGCAGTACTTC.

This clonotype was counted once. V gene TRBV7-2 combines with J gene TRBJ1-2; no firm D call. The CDR3 is made up of 13 amino acids. With 7 bases removed from V and 5 bases from J, the gap between germline ends came to 14 bases. Germline-derived CDR1 and CDR2 are SGHTA and FQGNSA. In DNA form, the CDR3 reads TGTGCCAGCACCCCCTTGATGGGATATGGCTACACCTTC. This gives the protein CASTPLMGYGYTF.

This clonotype was seen only a few times. This chain uses TRBV7-9 with TRBJ1-4; the D is unclear. Germline loops: CDR1 SEHNR, CDR2 FQNEAQ (reference sequence). Trimming removed 5 bases from V and 4 bases from J, with 20 bases in between. CDR3 size: 17 residues. This CDR3 is CASSPPPARRSNEKLFF. For the CDR3, the DNA is TGTGCCAGCAGCCCACCCCCGGCCCGCAGGAGTAATGAAAAACTGTTTTTT.

The chain couples TRBV29-1 to TRBJ1-2; D call uncertain. The germline V gene encodes CDR1 SQVTM and CDR2 ANQGSEA. The CDR3 length is 12 residues. Trimming left V 8 bases short and J 1 base short, with 11 bases between. The DNA of the CDR3 is TGCAGCTTCCTCGGGAGTAACTATGGCTACACCTTC. As protein: CSFLGSNYGYTF.

The chain uses TRBV20-1 and TRBJ1-4, with TRBD1 matching over 9 bases. CDR3 length: 18 residues. J was trimmed by 0 bases and V by 0 bases; bases with no gene match: 8. Per the germline V gene, CDR1 is DFQATT and CDR2 is SNEGSKA (reference sequence). CDR3 bases: TGCAGTGCTAGAGACGACTTCGACAGGGGGGCAACTAATGAAAAACTGTTTTTT. Protein: CSARDDFDRGATNEKLFF.

The chain joins TRBV7-3 to TRBJ2-1; D may be TRBD2 (5 bases). Trimming took off 3 bases at V and 7 bases at J, with 16 bases between the two ends. From germline, CDR1 is SGHTA and CDR2 FQGTGA. This CDR3 comprises 15 residues. CDR3 coding DNA: TGTGCCAGCAGCTTCAATGTGGCCAGGAGGAATGAGCAGTTCTTC. The encoded protein is CASSFNVARRNEQFF.

This clonotype turned up a few times. Written as DNA, the CDR3 is TGTGCCAGCAGTTCGCAGCTAGCGGACATAACCTTTGAGCAGTTCTTC. It codes for CASSSQLADITFEQFF. The rearrangement links TRBV28 to TRBJ2-1; 7 bases agree with TRBD2. This CDR3 is built from 16 residues. CDR1 is MDHEN and CDR2 is SYDVKM in the germline V gene. Unmatched junction bases numbered 15, after V lost 4 bases and J lost 9 bases.

This clonotype was seen only a few times. The chain uses TRBV28 and TRBJ1-6; the D gene is possibly TRBD1 (6 bases). V dropped 5 bases and J dropped 11 bases, with 16 bases sitting between them. Germline V gene lookup returns CDR1 MDHEN and CDR2 SYDVKM. There are 14 residues in the CDR3. The CDR3 loop reads CASSTTGQTPPLHF. The CDR3 DNA follows: TGTGCCAGCAGTACGACAGGCCAGACACCACCCCTCCACTTT.

The genes are TRBV19 and TRBJ2-1; D is possibly TRBD1 (5 bases). The CDR3 sequence is 13 residues long. Trimming shortened V by 2 bases and J by 9 bases, and 11 bases separated the two germline ends. Germline lookup yields CDR1 LNHDA and CDR2 SQIVND (reference sequence). In DNA, the CDR3 is TGTGCCAGTAGTATACAGGGCCGGAGTGAGCAGTTCTTC. This codes for CASSIQGRSEQFF.